The 24 T cell receptor beta chains reported below all come from one sample, sequenced in a study of blood T cell repertoires in COVID-19. Profiling relied on immunoSEQ multiplex PCR, and the TCRdb table lists in-frame clones only, not all of them. The sample yields about 200,000 clones, roughly 86% seen once. The sequenced material came from PBMCs or T cells enriched from blood (not recorded which). Receptors were obtained from a man between 35 and 55 years old with acute COVID-19.

This rearrangement joins TRBV28 to TRBJ1-4; 7 nucleotides line up with TRBD1. Per germline, CDR1 MDHEN and CDR2 SYDVKM. The CDR3 loop spans 15 amino acids. V lost 6 bases, J lost 4 bases, and 8 bases stayed unmatched. The CDR3 region has the DNA TGTGCCAGCAGAGTAGGGGACAGACTTAATGAAAAACTGTTTTTT. Translated: CASRVGDRLNEKLFF.

The V call is TRBV6-2 or TRBV6-3, the J call TRBJ1-1, with D possibly TRBD1 on 6 matching bases. V was cut by 2 bases and J by 10 bases, with 11 bases left in between. CDR3 length: 12 amino acids. Germline CDR1 is MNHEY and CDR2 is SVGEGT. The CDR3 DNA sequence: TGTGCCAGCAGTTACCCTACAGGGCGAGCTTTCTTT. Translating it yields CASSYPTGRAFF.

J is TRBJ1-1 and V is TRBV5-1; D unclear. With 4 bases removed from V and 5 bases from J, the gap between germline ends came to 15 bases. The germline gives CDR1 SGHRS, CDR2 YFSETQ. The CDR3 sequence is 14 residues long. CDR3 coding DNA: TGCGCCAGCAGCCTCGCGGGGATCGGGACTGAAGCTTTCTTT. This codes for CASSLAGIGTEAFF.

The V gene is TRBV30, the J gene TRBJ2-3, with a possible D match to TRBD2 (6 bases). V was shortened by 5 bases and J by 2 bases, with 11 bases between the two germline ends. In germline, CDR1 is GTSNPN, CDR2 SVGIG (reference sequence). CDR3 length: 13 amino acids. CDR3 amino acids: CAWGREVTDTQYF. In DNA form, the CDR3 reads TGTGCCTGGGGGCGGGAAGTCACAGATACGCAGTATTTT.

This chain links TRBV5-1 with TRBJ1-1, with 7 bases lining up with TRBD1. Germline CDR1 is SGHRS and CDR2 is YFSETQ. The V segment lost 4 bases and the J segment 1 base; nucleotides outside the gene matches: 7. This CDR3 region has 15 residues. This CDR3 reads CASSPGQNPNTEAFF. The CDR3 DNA follows: TGCGCCAGCAGCCCGGGACAGAACCCGAACACTGAAGCTTTCTTT.

This clone was seen once. Other DNA sequences from this sample encode an identical CDR3 as well. V is TRBV24-1 and J is TRBJ2-5; 9 nucleotides line up with TRBD1. CDR1 is KGHDR, CDR2 SFDVKD, per germline. V dropped 3 bases and J dropped 4; count of bases not matched to a gene: 5. CDR3 size: 15 residues. The CDR3 sequence: CATSDPQGAGETQYF. CDR3 coding DNA: TGTGCCACCAGTGATCCACAGGGGGCAGGAGAGACCCAGTACTTC.

The CDR3 region is CASSLQGIRNEQYF. CDR3 DNA sequence: TGTGCCAGCAGTCTGCAGGGTATCAGGAACGAGCAGTACTTC. The chain has TRBV28 and TRBJ2-7, with D possibly TRBD1 on 5 matching bases. V was trimmed by 5 bases and J by 5 bases, leaving 16 bases between them. The CDR3 is 14 residues long. Germline assignment: CDR1 MDHEN and CDR2 SYDVKM. Together with reference TRBV28 and TRBJ2-7, the CDR3 gives the full variable domain: DVKVTQSSRYLVKRTGEKVFLECVQDMDHENMFWYRQDPGLGLRLIYFSYDVKMKEKGDIPEGYSVSREKKERFSLILESASTNQTSMYLCASSLQGIRNEQYFGPGTRLTVT.

This clone appeared a single time. V and J are TRBV2 and TRBJ1-2; D call uncertain. V was pared by 4 bases and J by 2 bases, with 8 bases between. The CDR3 has 13 amino acids. CDR1 is SNHLY and CDR2 is FYNNEI in the germline V gene. Written as DNA, the CDR3 is TGTGCCAGCAGTGTAACAGAAAACTATGGCTACACCTTC. Translation gives CASSVTENYGYTF.

V usage is TRBV4-1 and J usage is TRBJ2-7; maybe TRBD2 (6 bases). Germline V gives CDR1 MGHRA, CDR2 YSYEKL. Trimming took off 4 bases at V and 9 bases at J, with 16 bases between the two ends. This CDR3 is 13 amino acids long. In DNA, the CDR3 is TGCGCCAGCAGCCGGGGGGTTAAGGAGAGGCAGTACTTC. Translating it yields CASSRGVKERQYF.

The V and J genes are TRBV7-2 and TRBJ2-7; D might be TRBD1 (6 bases). The V gene lost 6 bases and the J gene lost 5 bases, with 14 bases spanning the gap. The germline V gene encodes CDR1 SGHTA and CDR2 FQGNSA. This CDR3 is 13 amino acids long. The chain's CDR3 is CASSWTDDHEQYF. In nucleotides, the CDR3 is TGTGCCAGCAGTTGGACAGACGACCACGAGCAGTACTTC.

V usage is TRBV29-1 and J usage is TRBJ2-1; TRBD1 is a possible D gene (5 bases). Germline CDR1 reads SQVTM; CDR2 reads ANQGSEA. The length of the CDR3 is 13 residues. V lost 4 bases to trimming and J lost 2 bases, with 9 bases between them. CDR3 DNA sequence: TGCAGCGTTGGACAGAGCACCTACAATGAGCAGTTCTTC. Its protein product is CSVGQSTYNEQFF.

The V and J genes are TRBV5-1 and TRBJ1-5, with TRBD1 identical over 7 bases. The germline V gene has CDR1 SGHRS and CDR2 YFSETQ. V dropped 5 bases and J dropped 4; count of bases not matched to a gene: 9. There are 15 residues in the CDR3. CDR3 DNA: TGCGCCAGCAGTTCCACAGGGGCCATGAATCAGCCCCAGCATTTT. Protein sequence: CASSSTGAMNQPQHF.

The rearrangement links TRBV10-3 to TRBJ1-2, with D possibly matching TRBD1 (6 bases). Trimming pared 8 bases from V and 8 bases from J, leaving 18 bases between. CDR3 length: 13 residues. Per the germline V gene, CDR1 is ENHRY and CDR2 is SYGVKD. The CDR3 sequence: CAILTGNGGGYTF. CDR3 nucleotide sequence: TGTGCCATCCTCACAGGGAATGGTGGGGGCTACACCTTC.

The chain recombines TRBV13 with TRBJ1-1; D may be TRBD1 (6 bases). From germline, CDR1 is PRHDT and CDR2 FYEKMQ (reference sequence). The CDR3 spans 15 residues. The V gene lost 4 bases and the J gene lost 1 base, with 13 bases spanning the gap. The CDR3 DNA follows: TGTGCCAGCAGCTCATCGGACAGACCGAACACTGAAGCTTTCTTT. Protein product: CASSSSDRPNTEAFF.

V is TRBV6-5 and J is TRBJ1-2, with D uncertain. Trimming took off 5 bases at V and 4 bases at J, with 14 bases between the two ends. This CDR3 is 14 amino acids long. From germline, CDR1 is MNHEY and CDR2 SVGAGI. CDR3 region: CASSPLRTSYGYTF. The CDR3 DNA is TGTGCCAGCAGTCCCCTGAGAACCTCCTATGGCTACACCTTC.

DNA of the CDR3: TGTGCCAGCAGCTTGGGGGTGGGAGGATCCTACGAGCAGTACTTC. Amino acids: CASSLGVGGSYEQYF. This chain uses TRBV7-3 with TRBJ2-7; D perhaps matches TRBD2 (6 bases). CDR3 length: 15 residues. V shed 3 bases and J shed 1 base, with 13 bases lying between them. Germline loops: CDR1 SGHTA, CDR2 FQGTGA.

This clone occurred once. The V and J genes are TRBV29-1 and TRBJ2-3; 7 nucleotides line up with TRBD1. Germline CDR1 SQVTM, CDR2 ANQGSEA. CDR3 length: 13 residues. V trimming: 7 bases; J trimming: 4 bases; junction bases outside the gene matches: 8. The CDR3 loop is CSGTGVLADTQYF. The CDR3 bases are TGCAGCGGCACAGGGGTGTTGGCAGATACGCAGTATTTT.

CDR3 residues: CATRQGPVNTGELFF. The DNA of the CDR3 is TGCGCCACCCGACAGGGCCCAGTAAACACCGGGGAGCTGTTTTTT. The chain couples TRBV5-1 to TRBJ2-2, with 7 bases that match TRBD1. Losses at the gene ends were 9 bases for V and 2 bases for J; bases not matched to a gene: 10. The V gene's germline CDR1 is SGHRS and CDR2 YFSETQ. CDR3 length equals 15 residues.

This chain uses TRBV9 with TRBJ2-7, with a possible D match to TRBD1 (5 bases). Germline V gene sequence: CDR1 SGDLS, CDR2 YYNGEE. The CDR3 length is 13 residues. The V end lost 4 bases, the J end lost 3 bases, and 11 bases lay between the germline ends. CDR3 nucleotides: TGTGCCAGCAGCCCCCCAGGGCGCTACGAGCAGTACTTC. As protein: CASSPPGRYEQYF.

This clone was seen more than once but under ten times. The V call is TRBV4-1, the J call TRBJ1-5; 7 nucleotides agree with TRBD1. This CDR3 is 14 amino acids long. Germline CDR1 MGHRA, CDR2 YSYEKL. Trimming took 4 bases from V and 7 from J; bases not matched to a gene: 7. The CDR3 region has the DNA TGCGCCAGCAGCCGGGACAGTATAAGCCAGCCCCAGCATTTT. Translation gives CASSRDSISQPQHF.

The V and J genes are TRBV6-5 and TRBJ1-1; D is unresolved. V lost 0 bases, J lost 1 base, and 6 bases lay in between. Germline V gene sequence: CDR1 MNHEY, CDR2 SVGAGI. This CDR3 spans 14 amino acids. The CDR3 loop reads CASSYSWQNTEAFF. CDR3 DNA: TGTGCCAGCAGTTACTCATGGCAGAACACTGAAGCTTTCTTT.

The V gene is TRBV9, the J gene TRBJ2-1; D ambiguous. Germline assignment: CDR1 SGDLS and CDR2 YYNGEE. Trimming took off 4 bases at V and 7 bases at J, with 9 bases between the two ends. This CDR3 region has 12 residues. This CDR3 reads CASSTWANEQFF. In nucleotides, the CDR3 is TGTGCCAGCAGCACCTGGGCAAATGAGCAGTTCTTC.

The sample holds one count of this clone. This sequence joins TRBV3-1 (or the pseudogene TRBV3-2) and TRBJ2-5; 9 nucleotides align to TRBD1. CDR3 length equals 14 residues. The junction had 11 bases not matched to a gene; V was cut back by 11 bases and J by 4 bases. Germline CDR1 is LGHDT and CDR2 is YNNKEL (reference sequence). The CDR3 sequence: CALDYAGQGETQYF. The CDR3 bases are TGTGCCCTAGATTACGCGGGACAGGGAGAGACCCAGTACTTC.

V is TRBV29-1 and J is TRBJ2-7, with 8 bases aligning to TRBD1. The ends lost 8 bases at V and 2 bases at J; junction bases unmatched: 8. Germline V gene lookup returns CDR1 SQVTM and CDR2 ANQGSEA. The CDR3 spans 13 residues. The CDR3 loop reads CSTRQGLTYEQYF. CDR3 sequence (DNA): TGCAGCACAAGACAGGGGCTAACCTACGAGCAGTACTTC.